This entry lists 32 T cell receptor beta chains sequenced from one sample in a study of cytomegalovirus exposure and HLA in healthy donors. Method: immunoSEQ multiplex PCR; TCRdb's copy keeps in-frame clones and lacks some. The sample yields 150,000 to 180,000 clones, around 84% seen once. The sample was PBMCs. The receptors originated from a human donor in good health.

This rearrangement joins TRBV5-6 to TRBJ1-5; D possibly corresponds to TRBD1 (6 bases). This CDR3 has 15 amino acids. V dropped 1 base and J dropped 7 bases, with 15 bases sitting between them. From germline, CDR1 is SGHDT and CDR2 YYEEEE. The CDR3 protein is CASSLRTGMEQPQHF. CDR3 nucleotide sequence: TGTGCCAGCAGCTTGCGAACAGGGATGGAACAGCCCCAGCATTTT.

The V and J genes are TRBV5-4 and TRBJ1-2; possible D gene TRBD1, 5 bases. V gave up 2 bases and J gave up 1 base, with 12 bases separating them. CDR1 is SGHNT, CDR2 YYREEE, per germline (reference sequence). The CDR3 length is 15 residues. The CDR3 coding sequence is TGTGCCAGCAGCTTAGGGGCAGCTCTTAACTATGGCTACACCTTC. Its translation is CASSLGAALNYGYTF.

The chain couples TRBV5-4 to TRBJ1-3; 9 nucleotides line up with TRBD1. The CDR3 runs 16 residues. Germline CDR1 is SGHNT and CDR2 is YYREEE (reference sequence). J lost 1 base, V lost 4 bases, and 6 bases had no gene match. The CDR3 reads CASSRTGTGSGNTIYF. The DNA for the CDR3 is TGTGCCAGCAGCAGGACCGGGACAGGGTCTGGAAACACCATATATTTT.

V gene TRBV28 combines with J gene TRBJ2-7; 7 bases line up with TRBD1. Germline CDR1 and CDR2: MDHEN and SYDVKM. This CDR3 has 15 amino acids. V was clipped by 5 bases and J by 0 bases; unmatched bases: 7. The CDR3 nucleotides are TGTGCCAGCAGTGAAGGGGGCTCCTACTCCTACGAGCAGTACTTC. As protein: CASSEGGSYSYEQYF.

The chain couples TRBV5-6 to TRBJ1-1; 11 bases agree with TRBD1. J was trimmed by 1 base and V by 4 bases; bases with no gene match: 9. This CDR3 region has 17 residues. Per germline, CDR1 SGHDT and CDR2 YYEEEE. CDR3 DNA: TGTGCCAGCAGCGAAGGGACAGGGGGTTTCCCGAACACTGAAGCTTTCTTT. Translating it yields CASSEGTGGFPNTEAFF.

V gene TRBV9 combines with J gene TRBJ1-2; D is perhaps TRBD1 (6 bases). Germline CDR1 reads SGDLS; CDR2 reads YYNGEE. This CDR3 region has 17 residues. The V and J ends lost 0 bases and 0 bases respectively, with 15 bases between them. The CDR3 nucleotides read TGTGCCAGCAGCGTAGGTAACAGGGCGGGAGCTAACTATGGCTACACCTTC. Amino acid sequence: CASSVGNRAGANYGYTF.

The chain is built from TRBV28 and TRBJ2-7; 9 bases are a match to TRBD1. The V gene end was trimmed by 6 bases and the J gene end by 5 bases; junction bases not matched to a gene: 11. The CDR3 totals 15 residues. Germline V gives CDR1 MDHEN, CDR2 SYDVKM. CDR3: CASSLHGQGKDEQYF. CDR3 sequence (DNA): TGTGCCAGCAGCCTACATGGACAGGGGAAGGACGAGCAGTACTTC.

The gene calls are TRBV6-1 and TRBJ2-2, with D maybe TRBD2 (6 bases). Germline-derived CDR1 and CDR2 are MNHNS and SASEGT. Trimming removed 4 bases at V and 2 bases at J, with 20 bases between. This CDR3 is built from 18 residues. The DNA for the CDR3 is TGTGCCAGCAGTGTTGCATGGCGGGGAGTGGGAAACACCGGGGAGCTGTTTTTT. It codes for CASSVAWRGVGNTGELFF.

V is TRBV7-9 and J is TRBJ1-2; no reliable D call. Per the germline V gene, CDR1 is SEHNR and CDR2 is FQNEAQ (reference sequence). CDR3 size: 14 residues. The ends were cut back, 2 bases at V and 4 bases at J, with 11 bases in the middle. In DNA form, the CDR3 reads TGTGCCAGCAGCTTAAGCGGCGACGGCTATGGCTACACCTTC. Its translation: CASSLSGDGYGYTF.

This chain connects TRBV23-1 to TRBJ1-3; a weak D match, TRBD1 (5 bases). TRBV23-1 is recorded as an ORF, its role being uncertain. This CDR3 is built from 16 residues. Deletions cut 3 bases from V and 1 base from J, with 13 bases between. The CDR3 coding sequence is TGCGCCAGCAGTCACCCATTCAGGGATTCTGGAAACACCATATATTTT. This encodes CASSHPFRDSGNTIYF.

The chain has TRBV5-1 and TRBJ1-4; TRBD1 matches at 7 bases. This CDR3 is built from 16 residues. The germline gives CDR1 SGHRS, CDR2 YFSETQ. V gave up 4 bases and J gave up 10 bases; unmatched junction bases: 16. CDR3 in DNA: TGCGCCAGCAGCCCAAGCCGGGACAGCGTTAGTGGAAAACTGTTTTTT. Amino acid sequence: CASSPSRDSVSGKLFF.

This chain's CDR3 is CASSLYGSYNEQFF. The CDR3, as DNA: TGTGCCAGCAGTTTATACGGCTCCTACAATGAGCAGTTCTTC. The chain recombines TRBV27 with TRBJ2-1, with D uncertain. The CDR3 loop spans 14 amino acids. CDR1 is MNHEY and CDR2 is SMNVEV in the germline V gene (reference sequence). The V and J ends lost 1 base and 0 bases respectively, with 4 bases between them.

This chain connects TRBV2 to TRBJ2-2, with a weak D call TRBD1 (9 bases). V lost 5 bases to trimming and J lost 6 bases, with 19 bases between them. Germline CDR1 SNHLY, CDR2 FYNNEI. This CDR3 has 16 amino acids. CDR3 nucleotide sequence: TGTGCCAGCAGTACGGGGGGGGGACAGGGCGCCGGGGAGCTGTTTTTT. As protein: CASSTGGGQGAGELFF. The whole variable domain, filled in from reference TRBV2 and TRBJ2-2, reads EPEVTQTPSHQVTQMGQEVILRCVPISNHLYFYWYRQILGQKVEFLVSFYNNEISEKSEIFDDQFSVERPDGSNFTLKIRSTKLEDSAMYFCASSTGGGQGAGELFFGEGSRLTVL.

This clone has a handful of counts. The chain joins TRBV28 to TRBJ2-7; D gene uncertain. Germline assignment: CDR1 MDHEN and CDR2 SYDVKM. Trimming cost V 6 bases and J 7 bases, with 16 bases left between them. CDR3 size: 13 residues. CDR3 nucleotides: TGTGCCAGCAGGCCGACTTTTGCATGGGAGCAGTACTTC. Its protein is CASRPTFAWEQYF.

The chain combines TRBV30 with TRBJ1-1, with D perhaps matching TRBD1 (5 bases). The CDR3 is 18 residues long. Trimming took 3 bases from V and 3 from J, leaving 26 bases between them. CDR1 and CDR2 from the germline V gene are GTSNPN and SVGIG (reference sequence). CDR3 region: CAWRSRGPRAYRDTEAFF. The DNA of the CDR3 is TGTGCCTGGAGGTCCAGAGGCCCCAGGGCCTATCGCGACACTGAAGCTTTCTTT.

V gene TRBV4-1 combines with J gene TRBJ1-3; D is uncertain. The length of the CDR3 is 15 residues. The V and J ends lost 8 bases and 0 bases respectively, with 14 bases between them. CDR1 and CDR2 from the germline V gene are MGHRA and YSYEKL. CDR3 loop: CASRDGDSSGNTIYF. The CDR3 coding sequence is TGCGCCAGCCGGGATGGGGATTCCTCTGGAAACACCATATATTTT.

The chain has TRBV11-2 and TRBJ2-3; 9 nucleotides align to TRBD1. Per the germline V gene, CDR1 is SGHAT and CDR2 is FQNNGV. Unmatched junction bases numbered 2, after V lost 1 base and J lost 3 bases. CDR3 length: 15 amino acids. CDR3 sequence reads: CASSLAGQGTDTQYF. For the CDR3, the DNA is TGTGCCAGCAGCTTAGCCGGACAGGGGACAGATACGCAGTATTTT.

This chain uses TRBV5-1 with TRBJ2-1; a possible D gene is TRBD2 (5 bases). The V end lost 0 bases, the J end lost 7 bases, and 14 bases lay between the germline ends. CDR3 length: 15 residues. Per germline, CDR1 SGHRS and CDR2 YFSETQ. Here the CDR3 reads CASSLAFSSFNEQFF. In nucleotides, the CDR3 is TGCGCCAGCAGCTTGGCCTTTTCTAGCTTTAATGAGCAGTTCTTC.

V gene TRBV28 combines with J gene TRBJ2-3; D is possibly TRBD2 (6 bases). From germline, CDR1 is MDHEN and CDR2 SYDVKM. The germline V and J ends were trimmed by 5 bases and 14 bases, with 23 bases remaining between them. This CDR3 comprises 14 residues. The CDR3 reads CASSGGRPELELYF. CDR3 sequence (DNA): TGTGCCAGCAGTGGAGGGCGTCCCGAATTAGAGCTGTATTTT. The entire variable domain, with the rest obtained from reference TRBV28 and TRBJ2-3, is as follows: DVKVTQSSRYLVKRTGEKVFLECVQDMDHENMFWYRQDPGLGLRLIYFSYDVKMKEKGDIPEGYSVSREKKERFSLILESASTNQTSMYLCASSGGRPELELYFGPGTRLTVL.

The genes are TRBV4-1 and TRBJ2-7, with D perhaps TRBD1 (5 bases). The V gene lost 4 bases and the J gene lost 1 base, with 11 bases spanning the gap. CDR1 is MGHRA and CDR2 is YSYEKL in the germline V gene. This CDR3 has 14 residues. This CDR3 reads CASSLDQGSYEQYF. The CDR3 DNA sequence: TGCGCCAGCAGCCTGGATCAGGGATCCTACGAGCAGTACTTC.

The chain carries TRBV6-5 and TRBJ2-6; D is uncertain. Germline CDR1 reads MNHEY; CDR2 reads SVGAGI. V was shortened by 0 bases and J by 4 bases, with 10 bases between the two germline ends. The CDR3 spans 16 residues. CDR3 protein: CASSYSWANGANVLTF. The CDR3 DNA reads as TGTGCCAGCAGTTACTCGTGGGCTAACGGGGCCAACGTCCTGACTTTC.

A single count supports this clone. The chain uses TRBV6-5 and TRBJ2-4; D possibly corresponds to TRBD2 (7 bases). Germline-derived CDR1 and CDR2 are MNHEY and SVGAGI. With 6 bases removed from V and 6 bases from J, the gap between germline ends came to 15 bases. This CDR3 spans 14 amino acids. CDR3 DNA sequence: TGTGCCAGCAGACCCAGGGGAGGGTTAAACATTCAGTACTTC. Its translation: CASRPRGGLNIQYF.

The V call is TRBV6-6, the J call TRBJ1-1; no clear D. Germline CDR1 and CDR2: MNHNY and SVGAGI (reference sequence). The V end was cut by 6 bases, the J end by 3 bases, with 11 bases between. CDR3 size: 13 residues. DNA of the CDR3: TGTGCCAGCAGCACCCCCTACGACACTGAAGCTTTCTTT. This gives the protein CASSTPYDTEAFF.

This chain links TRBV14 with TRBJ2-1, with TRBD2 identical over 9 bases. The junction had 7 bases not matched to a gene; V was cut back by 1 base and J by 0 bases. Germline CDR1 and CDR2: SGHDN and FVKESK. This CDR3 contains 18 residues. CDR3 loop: CASSQGWSGRTSYNEQFF. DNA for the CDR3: TGTGCCAGCAGCCAAGGATGGAGCGGGAGGACCTCCTACAATGAGCAGTTCTTC.

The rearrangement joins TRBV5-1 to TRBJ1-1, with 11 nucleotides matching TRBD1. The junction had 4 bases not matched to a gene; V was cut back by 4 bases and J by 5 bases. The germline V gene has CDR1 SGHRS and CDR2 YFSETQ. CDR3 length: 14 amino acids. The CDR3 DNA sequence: TGCGCCAGCAGCCTGGGACAGGGGGAAACTGAAGCTTTCTTT. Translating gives CASSLGQGETEAFF.

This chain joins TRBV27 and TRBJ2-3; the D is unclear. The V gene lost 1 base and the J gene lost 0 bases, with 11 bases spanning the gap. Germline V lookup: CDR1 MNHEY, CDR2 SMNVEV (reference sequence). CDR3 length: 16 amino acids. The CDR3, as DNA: TGTGCCAGCAGTTTATACGCGCCGACTAGCACAGATACGCAGTATTTT. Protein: CASSLYAPTSTDTQYF.

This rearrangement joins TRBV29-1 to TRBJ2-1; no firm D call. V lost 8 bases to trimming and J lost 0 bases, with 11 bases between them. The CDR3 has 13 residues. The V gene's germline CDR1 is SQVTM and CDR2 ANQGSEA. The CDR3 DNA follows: TGCAGCTCTGCCTCGAGCTCCTACAATGAGCAGTTCTTC. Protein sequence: CSSASSSYNEQFF.

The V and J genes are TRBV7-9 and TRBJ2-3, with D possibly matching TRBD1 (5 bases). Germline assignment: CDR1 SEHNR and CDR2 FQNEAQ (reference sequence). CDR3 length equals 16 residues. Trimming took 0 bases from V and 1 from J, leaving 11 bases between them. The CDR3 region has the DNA TGTGCCAGCAGCTTAGCCAGGGCAAGGGGCACAGATACGCAGTATTTT. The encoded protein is CASSLARARGTDTQYF.

The CDR3 DNA reads TGTGCCAGTAGTATGGGCAGATCCTTGAATCAGCCCCAGCATTTT. Its translation: CASSMGRSLNQPQHF. This rearrangement joins TRBV19 to TRBJ1-5, with D hard to call. CDR3 size: 15 residues. From germline, CDR1 is LNHDA and CDR2 SQIVND (reference sequence). V was shortened by 3 bases and J by 4 bases, with 13 bases between the two germline ends. Full variable domain (missing parts from reference TRBV19 and TRBJ1-5): DGGITQSPKYLFRKEGQNVTLSCEQNLNHDAMYWYRQDPGQGLRLIYYSQIVNDFQKGDIAEGYSVSREKKESFPLTVTSAQKNPTAFYLCASSMGRSLNQPQHFGDGTRLSIL.

CDR3 amino acids: CASSSDRDRYGYTF. DNA for the CDR3: TGTGCCAGCAGTTCTGACAGGGATAGATATGGCTACACCTTC. V is TRBV28 and J is TRBJ1-2, with 7 positions matching TRBD1. The CDR3 covers 14 residues. The germline V gene encodes CDR1 MDHEN and CDR2 SYDVKM. Trimming cost V 4 bases and J 5 bases; bases outside gene matches: 7.

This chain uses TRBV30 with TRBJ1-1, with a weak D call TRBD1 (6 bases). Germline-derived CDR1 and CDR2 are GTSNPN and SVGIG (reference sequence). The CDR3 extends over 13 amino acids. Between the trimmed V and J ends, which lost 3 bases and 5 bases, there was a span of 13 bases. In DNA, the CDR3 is TGTGCCTGGAGCGGACAGCCTGAAACTGAAGCTTTCTTT. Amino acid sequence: CAWSGQPETEAFF.

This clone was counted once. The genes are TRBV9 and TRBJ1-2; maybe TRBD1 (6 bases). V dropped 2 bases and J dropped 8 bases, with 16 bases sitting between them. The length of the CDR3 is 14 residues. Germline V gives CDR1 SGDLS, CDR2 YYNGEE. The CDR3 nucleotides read TGTGCCAGCAGCGTCGGGGGGCAAGGTAGCGGCTACACCTTC. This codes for CASSVGGQGSGYTF.